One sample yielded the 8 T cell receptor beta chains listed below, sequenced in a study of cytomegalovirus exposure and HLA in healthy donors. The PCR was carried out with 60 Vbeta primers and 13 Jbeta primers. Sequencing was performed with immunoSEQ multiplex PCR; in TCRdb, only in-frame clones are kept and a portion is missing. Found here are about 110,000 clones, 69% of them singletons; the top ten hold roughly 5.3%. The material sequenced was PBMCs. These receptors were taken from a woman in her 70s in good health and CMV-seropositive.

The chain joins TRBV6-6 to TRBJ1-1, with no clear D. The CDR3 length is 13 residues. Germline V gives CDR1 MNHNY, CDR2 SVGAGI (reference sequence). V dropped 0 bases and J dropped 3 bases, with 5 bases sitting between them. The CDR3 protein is CASSYSLYTEAFF. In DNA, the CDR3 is TGTGCCAGCAGTTACTCCCTGTACACTGAAGCTTTCTTT.

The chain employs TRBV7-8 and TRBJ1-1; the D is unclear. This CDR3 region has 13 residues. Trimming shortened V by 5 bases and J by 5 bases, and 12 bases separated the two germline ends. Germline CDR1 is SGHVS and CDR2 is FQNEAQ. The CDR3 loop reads CASSPRRKTEAFF. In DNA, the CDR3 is TGTGCCAGCAGCCCCCGCAGGAAGACTGAAGCTTTCTTT.

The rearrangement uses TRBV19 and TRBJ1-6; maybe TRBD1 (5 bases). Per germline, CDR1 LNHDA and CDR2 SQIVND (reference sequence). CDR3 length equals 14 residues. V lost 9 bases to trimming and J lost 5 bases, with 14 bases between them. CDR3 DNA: TGTGCCAGCAGGGTATTCGGCGATAATTCACCCCTCCACTTT. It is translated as CASRVFGDNSPLHF.

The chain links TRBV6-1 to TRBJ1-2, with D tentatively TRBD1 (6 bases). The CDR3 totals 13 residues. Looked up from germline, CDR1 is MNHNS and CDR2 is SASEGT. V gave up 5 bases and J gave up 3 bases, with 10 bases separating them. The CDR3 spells CASSPGVDYGYTF. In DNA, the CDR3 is TGTGCCAGCAGTCCAGGGGTGGACTATGGCTACACCTTC.

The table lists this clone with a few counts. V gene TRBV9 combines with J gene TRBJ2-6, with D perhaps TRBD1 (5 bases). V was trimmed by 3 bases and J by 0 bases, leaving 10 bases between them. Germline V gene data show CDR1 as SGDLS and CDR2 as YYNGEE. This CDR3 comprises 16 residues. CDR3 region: CASSATARSGANVLTF. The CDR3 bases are TGTGCCAGCAGCGCGACAGCTCGCTCTGGGGCCAACGTCCTGACTTTC.

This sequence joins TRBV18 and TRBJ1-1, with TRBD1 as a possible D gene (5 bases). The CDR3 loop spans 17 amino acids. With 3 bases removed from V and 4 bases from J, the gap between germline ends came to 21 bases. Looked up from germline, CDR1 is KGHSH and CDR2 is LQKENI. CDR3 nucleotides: TGTGCCAGCTCACCGACGGTAATTTTTTCCAGGGCCACTGAAGCTTTCTTT. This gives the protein CASSPTVIFSRATEAFF.

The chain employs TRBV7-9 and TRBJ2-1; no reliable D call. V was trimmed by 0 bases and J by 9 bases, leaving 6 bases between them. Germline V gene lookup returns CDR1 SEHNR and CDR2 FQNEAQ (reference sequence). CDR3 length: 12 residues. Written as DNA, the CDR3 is TGTGCCAGCAGCTTAGCGCCGGGTGAGCAGTTCTTC. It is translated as CASSLAPGEQFF.

CDR3 nucleotides: TGTGCCATCAGCTCTCAGGGGGGGAACACTGAAGCTTTCTTT. It codes for CAISSQGGNTEAFF. The chain carries TRBV10-3 and TRBJ1-1; TRBD1 matches at 7 bases. The CDR3 spans 14 residues. The germline V gene encodes CDR1 ENHRY and CDR2 SYGVKD. After removal of 6 bases from V and 1 base from J, the junction contained 5 bases not matched to a gene.